This T cell receptor beta chain was captured by sequencing in a study of neurological immune-mediated disorders. The authors produced cDNA by 5'RACE using 10-nucleotide random UMIs. TCRdb reprocessed the 5' RACE reads via MiXCR and lists one record per CDR3 protein. The table lists roughly 80,000 distinct CDR3 sequences, 9.4% of them singletons, with 1.5% to 2% in the top ten. This clonotype was recorded at least ten times. As yet, its antigen is unknown. The unsorted libraries had their origin in 2 million PBMCs stored at -80 C. The CDR3 spans 12 residues. Germline V gene sequence: CDR1 SQVTM, CDR2 ANQGSEA. V lost 6 bases to trimming and J lost 3 bases, with 12 bases between them. General study results and limits: Private repertoires in all groups were suggested, as expanded clones shared no CDR3 amino acid sequences across subjects.

Sequenced input: PBMCs. This sequence was found in a man between 50 and 59 years old in good health. The rearrangement joins TRBV29-1 to TRBJ2-7, with a possible D match to TRBD1 (6 bases). Written as DNA, the CDR3 is TGCAGCGTAAATACAGGGAACTACGAGCAGTACTTC. It is translated as CSVNTGNYEQYF.